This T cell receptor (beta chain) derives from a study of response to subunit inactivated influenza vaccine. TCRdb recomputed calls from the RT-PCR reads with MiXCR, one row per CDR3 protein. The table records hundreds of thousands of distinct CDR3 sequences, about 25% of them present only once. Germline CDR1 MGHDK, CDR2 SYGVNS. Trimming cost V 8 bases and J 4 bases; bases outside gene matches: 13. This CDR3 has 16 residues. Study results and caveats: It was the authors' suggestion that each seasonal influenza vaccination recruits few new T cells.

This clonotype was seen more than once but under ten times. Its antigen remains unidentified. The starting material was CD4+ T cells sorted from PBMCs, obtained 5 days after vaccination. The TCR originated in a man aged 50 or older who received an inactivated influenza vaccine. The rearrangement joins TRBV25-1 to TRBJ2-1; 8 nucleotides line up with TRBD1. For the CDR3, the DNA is TGTGCCAGCTACGTCTACGGGACAGGAGTATACAATGAGCAGTTCTTC. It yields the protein CASYVYGTGVYNEQFF.